This note documents a single T cell receptor beta chain sequence. The data are from a study of blood T cell repertoires in COVID-19. This CDR3 has 14 amino acids. Looked up from germline, CDR1 is SGHNT and CDR2 is YENEEA. The germline V and J ends were trimmed by 6 bases and 5 bases, with 14 bases remaining between them. The repertoire was sequenced with immunoSEQ multiplex PCR; TCRdb's copy has only in-frame clones and lacks some. The repertoire has about 300,000 clones, around 84% of them found once; the top ten carry around 1.6%. The receptor was derived from a human donor with COVID-19, enrolled during active disease. The donor label of this sample is uncertain. Sequences were obtained from peripheral blood. The genes are TRBV11-3 and TRBJ2-1; perhaps TRBD2 as D (5 bases). The CDR3, as DNA: TGTGCCAGCAGTGTCGGGCGGGCTAACAATGAGCAGTTCTTC. Translation gives CASSVGRANNEQFF.